The sample holds a few counts of the clone carrying this T cell receptor beta chain. Germline V CDR1 and CDR2: DFQATT, SNEGSKA (reference sequence). The CDR3 has 13 amino acids. Trimming cost V 6 bases and J 0 bases, with 8 bases left between them. A single record per CDR3 protein comes from TCRdb applying MiXCR to the 5' RACE reads. This table holds fewer than 250,000 distinct CDR3 sequences, 27% found once. This sample was included in a study of T-cell memory formation after mild COVID-19. The receptor's source is an adult woman who had mild COVID-19 (a few samples of this study predate the infection). Cell type and time point are not known. The chain is built from TRBV20-1 and TRBJ2-2; no firm D call. The sequencing sample was made of PBMCs or a T cell subset sorted from them (not recorded which). In nucleotides, the CDR3 is TGCAGTGCCTGGGCAACGAACACCGGGGAGCTGTTTTTT. Translating it yields CSAWATNTGELFF.